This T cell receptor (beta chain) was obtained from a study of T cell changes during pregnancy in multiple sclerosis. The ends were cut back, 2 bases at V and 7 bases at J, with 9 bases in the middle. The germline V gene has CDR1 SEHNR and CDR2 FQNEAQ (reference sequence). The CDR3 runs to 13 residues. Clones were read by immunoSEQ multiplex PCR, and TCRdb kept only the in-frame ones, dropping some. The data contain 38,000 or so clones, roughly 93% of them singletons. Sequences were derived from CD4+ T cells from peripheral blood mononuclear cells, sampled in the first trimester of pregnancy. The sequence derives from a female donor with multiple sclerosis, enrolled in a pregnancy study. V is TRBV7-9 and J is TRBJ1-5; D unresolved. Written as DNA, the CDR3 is TGTGCCAGCAGCTTACGGGGATCCCAGCCCCAGCATTTT. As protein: CASSLRGSQPQHF.